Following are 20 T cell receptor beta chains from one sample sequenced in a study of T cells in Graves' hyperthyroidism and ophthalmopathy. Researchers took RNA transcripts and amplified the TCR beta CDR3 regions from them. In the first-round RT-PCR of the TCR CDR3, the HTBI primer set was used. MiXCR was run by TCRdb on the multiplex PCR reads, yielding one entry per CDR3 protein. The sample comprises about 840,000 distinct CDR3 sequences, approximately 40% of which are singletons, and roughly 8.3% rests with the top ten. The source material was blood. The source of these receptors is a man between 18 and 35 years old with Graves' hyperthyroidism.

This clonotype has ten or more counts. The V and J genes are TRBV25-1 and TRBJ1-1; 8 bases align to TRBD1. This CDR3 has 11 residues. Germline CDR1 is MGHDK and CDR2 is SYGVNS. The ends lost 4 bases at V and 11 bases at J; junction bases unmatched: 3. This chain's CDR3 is CASSAGGAAFF. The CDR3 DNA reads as TGTGCCAGCAGTGCAGGGGGCGCGGCTTTCTTT.

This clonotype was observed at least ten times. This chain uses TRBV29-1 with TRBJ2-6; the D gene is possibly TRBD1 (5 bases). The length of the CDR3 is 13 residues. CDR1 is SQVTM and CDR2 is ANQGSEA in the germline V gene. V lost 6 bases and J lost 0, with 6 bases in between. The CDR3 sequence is CSVDSSGANVLTF. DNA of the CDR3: TGCAGCGTAGACAGCTCTGGGGCCAACGTCCTGACTTTC.

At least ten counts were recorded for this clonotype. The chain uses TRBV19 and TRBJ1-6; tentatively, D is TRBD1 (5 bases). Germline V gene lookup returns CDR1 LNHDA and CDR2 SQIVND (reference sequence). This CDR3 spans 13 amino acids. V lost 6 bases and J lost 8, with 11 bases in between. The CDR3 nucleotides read TGTGCCAGTAGGACGGGACGAGATTCACCCCTCCACTTT. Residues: CASRTGRDSPLHF.

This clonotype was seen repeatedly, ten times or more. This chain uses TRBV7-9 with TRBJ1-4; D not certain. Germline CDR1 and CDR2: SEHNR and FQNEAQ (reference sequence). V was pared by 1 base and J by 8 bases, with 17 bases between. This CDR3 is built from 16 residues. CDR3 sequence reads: CASSLGHYAVGEKLFF. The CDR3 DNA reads TGTGCCAGCAGCTTAGGCCATTATGCTGTAGGGGAAAAACTGTTTTTT.

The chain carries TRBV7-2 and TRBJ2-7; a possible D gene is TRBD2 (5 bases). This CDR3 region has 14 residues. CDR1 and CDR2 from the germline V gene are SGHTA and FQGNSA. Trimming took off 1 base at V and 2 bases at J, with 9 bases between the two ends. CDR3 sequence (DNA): TGTGCCAGCAGCTTAGTGAGGGAACCCTACGAGCAGTACTTC. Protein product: CASSLVREPYEQYF. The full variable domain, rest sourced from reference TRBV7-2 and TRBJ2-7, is GAGVSQSPSNKVTEKGKDVELRCDPISGHTALYWYRQSLGQGLEFLIYFQGNSAPDKSGLPSDRFSAERTGGSVSTLTIQRTQQEDSAVYLCASSLVREPYEQYFGPGTRLTVT.

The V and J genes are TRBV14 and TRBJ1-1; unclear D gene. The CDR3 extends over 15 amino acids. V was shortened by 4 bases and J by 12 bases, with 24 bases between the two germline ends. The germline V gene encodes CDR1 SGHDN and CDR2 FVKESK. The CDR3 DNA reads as TGTGCCAGCAGCCGAGCGGGAGAGGGAACTATGCCGACTTTCTTT. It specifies CASSRAGEGTMPTFF.

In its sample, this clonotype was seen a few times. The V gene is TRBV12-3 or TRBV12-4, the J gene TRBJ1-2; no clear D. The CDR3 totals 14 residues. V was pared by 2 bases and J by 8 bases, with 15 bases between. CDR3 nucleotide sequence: TGTGCCAGCAGTTTAACCGGGCCCAGGTTGGGCTACACCTTC. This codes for CASSLTGPRLGYTF.

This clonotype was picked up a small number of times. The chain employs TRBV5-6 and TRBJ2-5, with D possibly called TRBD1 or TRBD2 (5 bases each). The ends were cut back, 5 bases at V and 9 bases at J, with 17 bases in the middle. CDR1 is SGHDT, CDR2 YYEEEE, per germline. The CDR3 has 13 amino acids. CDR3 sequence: CASRPGIVGAQYF. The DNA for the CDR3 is TGTGCCAGCAGACCCGGGATCGTGGGGGCCCAGTACTTC.

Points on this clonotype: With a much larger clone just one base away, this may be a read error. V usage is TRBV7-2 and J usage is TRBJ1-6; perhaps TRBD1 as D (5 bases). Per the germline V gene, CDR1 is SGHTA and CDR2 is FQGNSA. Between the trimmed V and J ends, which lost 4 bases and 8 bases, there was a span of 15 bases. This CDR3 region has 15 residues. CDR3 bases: TGTGCCAGCAGCTGGGGACGGCAAGATGATTCACCCCTCCACTTT. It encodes CASSWGRQDDSPLHF. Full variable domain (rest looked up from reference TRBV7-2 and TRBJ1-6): GAGVSQSPSNKVTEKGKDVELRCDPISGHTALYWYRQSLGQGLEFLIYFQGNSAPDKSGLPSDRFSAERTGGSVSTLTIQRTQQEDSAVYLCASSWGRQDDSPLHFGNGTRLTVT.

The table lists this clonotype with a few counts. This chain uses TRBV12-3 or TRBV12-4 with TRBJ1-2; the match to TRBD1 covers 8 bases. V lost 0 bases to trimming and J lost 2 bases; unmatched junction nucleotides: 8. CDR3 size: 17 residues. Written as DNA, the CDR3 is TGTGCCAGCAGTTTAGCGGTGGGACAGGATAGAAACTATGGCTACACCTTC. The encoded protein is CASSLAVGQDRNYGYTF.

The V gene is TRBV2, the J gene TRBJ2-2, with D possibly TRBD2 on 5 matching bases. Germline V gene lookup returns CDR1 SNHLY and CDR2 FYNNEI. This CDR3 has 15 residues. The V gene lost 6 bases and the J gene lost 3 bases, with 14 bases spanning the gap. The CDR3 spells CASSNGGLDTGELFF. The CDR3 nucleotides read TGTGCCAGCAGCAACGGAGGACTGGACACCGGGGAGCTGTTTTTT.

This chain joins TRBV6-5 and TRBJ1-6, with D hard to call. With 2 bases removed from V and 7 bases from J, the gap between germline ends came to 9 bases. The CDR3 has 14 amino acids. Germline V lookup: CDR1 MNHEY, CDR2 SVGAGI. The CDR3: CASSYRVMNSPLHF. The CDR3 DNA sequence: TGTGCCAGCAGTTACAGGGTGATGAATTCACCCCTCCACTTT.

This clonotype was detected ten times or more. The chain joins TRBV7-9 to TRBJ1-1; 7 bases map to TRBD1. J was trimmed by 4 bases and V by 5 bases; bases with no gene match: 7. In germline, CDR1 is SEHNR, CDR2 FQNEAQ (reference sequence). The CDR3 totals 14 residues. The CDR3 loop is CASSEQGRFTEAFF. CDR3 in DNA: TGTGCCAGCAGCGAACAGGGGCGGTTCACTGAAGCTTTCTTT.

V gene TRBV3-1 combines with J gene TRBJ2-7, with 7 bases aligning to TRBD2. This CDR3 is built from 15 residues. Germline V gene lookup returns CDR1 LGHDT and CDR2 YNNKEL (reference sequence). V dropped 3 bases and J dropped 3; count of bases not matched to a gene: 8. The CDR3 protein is CASSQGGTAYYEQYF. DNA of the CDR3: TGTGCCAGCAGCCAGGGAGGGACTGCTTACTACGAGCAGTACTTC.

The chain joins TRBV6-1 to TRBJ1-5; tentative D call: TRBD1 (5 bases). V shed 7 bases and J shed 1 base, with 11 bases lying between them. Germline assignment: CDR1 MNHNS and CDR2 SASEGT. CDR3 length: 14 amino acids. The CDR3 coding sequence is TGTGCCAGCATCCAAAGGGGCAGCAATCAGCCCCAGCATTTT. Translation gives CASIQRGSNQPQHF.

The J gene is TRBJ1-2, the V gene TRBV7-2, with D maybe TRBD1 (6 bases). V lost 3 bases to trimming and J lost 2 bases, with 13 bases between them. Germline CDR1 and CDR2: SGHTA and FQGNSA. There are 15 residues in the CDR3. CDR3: CASSLRGGDNYGYTF. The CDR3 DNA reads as TGTGCCAGCAGCTTGAGGGGGGGCGACAACTATGGCTACACCTTC.

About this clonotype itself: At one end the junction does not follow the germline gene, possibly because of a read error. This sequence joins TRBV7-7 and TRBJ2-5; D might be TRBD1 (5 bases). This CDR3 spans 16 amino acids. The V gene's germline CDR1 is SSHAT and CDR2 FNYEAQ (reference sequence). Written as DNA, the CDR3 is TGTGCTAGCAGCTCTGGGCTGTTGGGGCCCCAAGAGACCCAGTACTTC. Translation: CASSSGLLGPQETQYF.

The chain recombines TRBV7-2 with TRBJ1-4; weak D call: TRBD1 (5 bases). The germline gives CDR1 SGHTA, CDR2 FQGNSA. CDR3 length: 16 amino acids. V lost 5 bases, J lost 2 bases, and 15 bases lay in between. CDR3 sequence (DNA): TGTGCCAGCAGCCTCCAGTCCGGGGCGACTAATGAAAAACTGTTTTTT. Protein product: CASSLQSGATNEKLFF.

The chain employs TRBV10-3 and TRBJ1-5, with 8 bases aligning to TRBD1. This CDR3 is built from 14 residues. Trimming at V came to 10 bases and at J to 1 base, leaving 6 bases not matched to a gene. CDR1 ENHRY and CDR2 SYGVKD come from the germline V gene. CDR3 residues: CATGTGVSNQPQHF. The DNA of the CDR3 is TGTGCCACCGGGACAGGTGTGAGCAATCAGCCCCAGCATTTT.

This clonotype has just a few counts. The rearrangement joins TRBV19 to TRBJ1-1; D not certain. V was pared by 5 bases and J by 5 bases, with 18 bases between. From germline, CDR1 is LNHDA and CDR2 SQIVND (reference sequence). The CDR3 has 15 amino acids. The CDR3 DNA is TGTGCCAGTAGTGCCACGGGAGGAGGGCGTACTGAAGCTTTCTTT. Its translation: CASSATGGGRTEAFF.